This TCR beta chain was recorded in a study of siplizumab effects on memory and regulatory T cells (dated by TCRdb to between 2018 and 2020). A note on the overall study: The study looked at the effect of siplizumab, an anti-CD2 antibody, on alloreactive T-cell subsets in allogeneic mixed lymphocyte reactions made from human PBMCs. The paper's findings and limits, for the study overall: Siplizumab significantly reduced the cumulative frequency of alloreactive sequences traceable to unstimulated CD4+ memory T cells. Among mappable alloreactive CD4+ clones, the Treg-derived fraction averaged around 69% with siplizumab versus 26.9% in control reactions. A naive or memory phenotype could not be assigned to roughly 80-97% of proliferating CD4+ or CD8+ clones. Because sequences at frequencies below about 10^-5 were poorly captured, only a minor fraction of alloreactive clones could be mapped back to unstimulated subsets. Greater diversity appeared to be present in unstimulated naive T cells than in memory T cells, and a substantial contribution to the alloresponse seemed to be made by naive cells. Whether proliferating Tregs from siplizumab cultures were suppressive was not functionally confirmed.

Libraries were prepared through the immunoSEQ multiplex PCR assay. The deep sequencing platform assayed about 10^5 TCR templates per sample. Genomic DNA extracted from sorted T cells was used for TCRbeta CDR3 sequencing. Regarding the original processing steps: The R programming language was used for clonal analysis of the TCRbeta CDR3 data. Alloreactive CD4+ and CD8+ clones were defined by comparing unstimulated samples with post-reaction CFSE-low samples. Alloreactive CD4+ clones were assigned to regulatory or non-regulatory origin by matching sequences to sorted unstimulated Treg and non-Treg repertoires. TCRdb re-hosts the immuneACCESS table, in-frame sequences only. Its copies lack some clones; in the studies checked, an unresolved V gene accounts for under half of them, and the cause for the rest is not known. The D gene and trimming were derived from the DNA, and the V and J assignments and clone size from that table. The sample profile shows about 100,000 clones; 80% to 95% of them were found once. The ten largest clones capture approximately 12% of the sample.

Details on this clone: Its cognate antigen has yet to be identified. No per-base quality is available; no much larger clone lies one base away.

Sorted unstimulated T cells, along with proliferating T cells recovered from mixed lymphocyte reactions, underwent TCRbeta CDR3 sequencing. Fresh whole blood from nine to eleven HLA-typed healthy donors was used to isolate PBMCs. Unstimulated CD4+ non-regulatory T cells were FACS-sorted to map the origin of alloreactive clones. The germline V gene (reference sequence) specifies PRHDT as CDR1 and FYEKMQ as CDR2. From the cysteine up to the phenylalanine, the CDR3 has a length of 15 residues. Here the CDR3 DNA is all that survives: 45 bases in frame from base 1. V lost 4 bases and J lost 7 bases; the stretch between them is 17 bases long.

The sequence is built from TRBV13 and TRBJ2-1, with the D call perhaps TRBD1 or TRBD2, each one matching 5 bases. This receptor was taken from a human donor in good health. Sequencing was carried out using non-Treg CD4+ T cells sorted from blood. The cell subset or site label of this sample denotes: FACS-sorted unstimulated CD4+ non-regulatory T cells. The nucleotide sequence is given as TGTGCCAGCAGCTCGGGGCTTAAGCAGGGTAATGAGCAGTTCTTC. This encodes CASSSGLKQGNEQFF.